This TCR beta chain was obtained from a study of molecular identifiers for immune sequencing clone quantification. Study context: Naive CD8 RNA (20,000 or 100,000 cells) was divided into five aliquots, with four sequenced.

The CDR3 extends over 13 amino acids. V lost 7 bases and J 7 bases, leaving 14 bases between the germline ends. From the PCR reads, TCRdb called clonotypes with MiXCR, one entry per CDR3 protein. The table records 460,000 or so distinct CDR3 sequences, about a fifth of them present only once. Sequences were obtained from naive CD8+ T cells from blood, with Jurkat cell RNA spiked in. Subset: FACS-sorted CD8+CD4-CCR7+CD45RA+ naive T cells. This receptor was obtained from a human donor in good health. Some libraries in this study had Jurkat cell RNA spiked in. V gene TRBV12-3 or TRBV12-4 combines with J gene TRBJ2-1, with D perhaps TRBD1 (6 bases). CDR3 loop: CASTTSGENEQFF. As DNA, the CDR3 is TGTGCCAGCACGACTTCAGGGGAGAATGAGCAGTTCTTC.